The clone carrying this TCR beta chain has more than one count but fewer than ten. Its antigen remains unidentified. The CDR3 extends over 15 amino acids. Germline CDR1 is SGHVS and CDR2 is FQNEAQ. Trimming cost V 3 bases and J 9 bases; bases outside gene matches: 13. TCRdb analysed the reads with MiXCR anew, one entry per CDR3 protein. This table holds some 320,000 distinct CDR3 sequences, under 35% found once. The data originate from a study of T cell repertoires in cytomegalovirus infection. Study-level information: Through public TCR beta signatures, both CMV infection and matching HLA type were indicated. Regarding the study as a whole: HLA-C-restricted, CMV-specific TCR beta clonotypes were dominant ex vivo. Of the TCR beta families, the public ones yielded a cumulative frequency that identified carriers of CMV plus the relevant HLA.

Here the sequenced sample was cultured PBMCs, taken from culture after CMV antigen stimulation. The gene calls are TRBV7-8 and TRBJ2-5, with TRBD2 matching over 7 bases. The receptor comes from a human donor in good health (CMV status not recorded). Some clones in this sample may be carry-over from other donors' samples. The CDR3 bases are TGTGCCAGCAGCTTGTTAGGGGAGGGGCCGAGACCCCAGTACTTC. Amino acids: CASSLLGEGPRPQYF.